The T cell receptor beta chain described here comes from a study of PD-L1 blockade in urothelial cancer. Concerning this clone: Antigen specificity is unknown.

There are 14 residues in the CDR3. Germline CDR1 reads ENHRY; CDR2 reads SYGVKD. The V and J ends lost 3 bases and 0 bases respectively, with 8 bases between them. The study, taken as a whole, reports: Larger 3-week expansion of tumor-associated blood clones was seen in durable-benefit patients.

Clones were read by immunoSEQ multiplex PCR, and TCRdb kept only the in-frame ones, dropping some. The sample lists approximately 90,000 clones, 65% to 85% occurring once. Regarding time point: pretreatment peripheral blood. The chain has TRBV10-3 and TRBJ1-2; TRBD1 is a possible D gene (6 bases). This TCR came from a man between 60 and 70 years old with urothelial cancer. Material: PBMCs, obtained around atezolizumab (anti-PD-L1) treatment. CDR3 nucleotide sequence: TGTGCCATCAGTGACAGGGGAGCTAACTATGGCTACACCTTC. Amino acids: CAISDRGANYGYTF.